The clone carrying this T cell receptor (beta chain) has only one observation. The CDR3 has 15 residues. Trimming took 5 bases from V and 4 from J; bases not matched to a gene: 8. Per germline, CDR1 SGHVS and CDR2 FNYEAQ. The sample comes from a study of T cell changes during pregnancy in multiple sclerosis. The data were produced by immunoSEQ multiplex PCR, yet TCRdb's version contains in-frame clones alone and is incomplete. Among some 110,000 clones listed, 80% to 95% were seen once. The chain couples TRBV7-6 to TRBJ2-1, with 7 bases that match TRBD2. The sample in question was peripheral blood, obtained in the third trimester of pregnancy. This TCR was sampled from a female donor with multiple sclerosis, enrolled in a pregnancy study. The CDR3 DNA follows: TGTGCCAGCAGCCGGGGGGAGGGGTCGTACAATGAGCAGTTCTTC. Translated, it gives CASSRGEGSYNEQFF.